Below, 18 T cell receptor beta chains from the same sample are listed, as sequenced in a study of breast tumors, draining lymph nodes, adjacent tissues. TCRdb used MiXCR to reprocess the multiplex PCR reads, holding one entry per CDR3 protein. The table has about 230,000 distinct CDR3 sequences, approximately 31% seen once; the top ten hold 1.1% to 1.5%. Axillary draining lymph nodes of breast cancer patients supplied the node samples. Material for sequencing was axillary lymph node tissue. The receptors come from a female donor with breast cancer. Some clones in this sample may be carry-over from other donors' samples.

As concerns this clonotype: A read error may be the cause here, since a much bigger clone is one base away. The chain is built from TRBV5-4 and TRBJ1-6; D uncertain. The germline V and J ends were trimmed by 3 bases and 7 bases, with 17 bases remaining between them. CDR1 and CDR2 (germline): SGHNT, YYREEE (reference sequence). CDR3 size: 16 residues. The chain's CDR3 is CASSSRQAARNSPLHF. The CDR3 DNA sequence: TGTGCCAGCAGCTCCCGGCAGGCGGCTCGGAATTCACCCCTCCACTTT.

This clonotype came up many times. V and J are TRBV18 and TRBJ1-2; tentatively, D is TRBD1 (6 bases). Trimming removed 4 bases from V and 8 bases from J, with 11 bases in between. This CDR3 comprises 12 residues. Germline CDR1 KGHSH, CDR2 LQKENI. This CDR3 is CASSHREGGYTF. The CDR3 DNA follows: TGTGCCAGCTCACACAGGGAAGGCGGCTACACCTTC.

The chain recombines TRBV9 with TRBJ2-2; 10 bases map to TRBD2. The CDR3 is 18 amino acids. Germline V lookup: CDR1 SGDLS, CDR2 YYNGEE. With V trimmed by 4 bases and J by 5 bases, 14 bases remained unmatched. CDR3 DNA sequence: TGTGCCAGCAGCCCAACAGGTTTAGCGGGGGGAAGGACCGGGGAGCTGTTTTTT. Protein product: CASSPTGLAGGRTGELFF.

CDR3 coding DNA: TGTGCCAGCAGCTTAGACTCAGGGAACTACGAGCAGTACTTC. Its translation: CASSLDSGNYEQYF. The chain uses TRBV7-6 and TRBJ2-7, with a tentative D call TRBD1 (5 bases). CDR3 length: 14 residues. Trimming stripped 1 base from V and 3 bases from J, with 10 bases between. The germline CDR1 and CDR2 sequences are SGHVS and FNYEAQ.

A few counts support this clonotype. This rearrangement joins TRBV18 to TRBJ2-6, with D perhaps TRBD1 (6 bases). V lost 3 bases, J lost 1 base, and 10 bases lay in between. CDR3 length: 16 amino acids. CDR1 and CDR2 from the germline V gene are KGHSH and LQKENI. The DNA of the CDR3 is TGTGCCAGCTCACCCCTACAGGGTTCTGGGGCCAACGTCCTGACTTTC. This encodes CASSPLQGSGANVLTF.

This clonotype was seen repeatedly, ten times or more. This rearrangement joins TRBV11-2 to TRBJ1-2; the D gene is possibly TRBD1 (5 bases). CDR1 is SGHAT and CDR2 is FQNNGV in the germline V gene. Trimming removed 2 bases from V and 2 bases from J, with 12 bases in between. This CDR3 contains 15 residues. CDR3 nucleotide sequence: TGTGCCAGCAGCTTAAATAGTCGGGGGAACTATGGCTACACCTTC. Translating gives CASSLNSRGNYGYTF. The full variable domain, rest sourced from reference TRBV11-2 and TRBJ1-2, is EAGVAQSPRYKIIEKRQSVAFWCNPISGHATLYWYQQILGQGPKLLIQFQNNGVVDDSQLPKDRFSAERLKGVDSTLKIQPAKLEDSAVYLCASSLNSRGNYGYTFGSGTRLTVV.

This clonotype was counted many times. The chain joins TRBV12-5 to TRBJ2-3; D is tentatively TRBD1 or TRBD2 (5 bases each). CDR1 and CDR2 (germline): LGHNT, FRNRAP. CDR3 length equals 16 residues. Trimming stripped 5 bases from V and 4 bases from J, with 19 bases between. The CDR3 bases are TGTGCTAGTGGTCCCGGGACGGTAGGAGGTGCAGATACGCAGTATTTT. It codes for CASGPGTVGGADTQYF.

This clonotype was seen at least ten times. The chain combines TRBV25-1 with TRBJ2-3, with TRBD2 matching over 7 bases. The CDR3 loop spans 16 amino acids. V was clipped by 3 bases and J by 0 bases; unmatched bases: 6. CDR1 MGHDK and CDR2 SYGVNS come from the germline V gene. The CDR3, as DNA: TGTGCCAGCAGTGAGCCTAGCGGATATAGCACAGATACGCAGTATTTT. The encoded protein is CASSEPSGYSTDTQYF.

Concerning this clonotype itself: Since no conserved phenylalanine or tryptophan closes the CDR3, a read error is the likely cause. The chain carries TRBV7-3 and TRBJ2-5, with D tentatively TRBD2 (6 bases). This CDR3 region has 15 residues. Germline loops: CDR1 SGHTA, CDR2 FQGTGA. The CDR3 sequence is CASNLTAGRRETQYL. In DNA form, the CDR3 reads TGTGCCAGCAACTTAACGGCGGGACGCAGGGAGACCCAGTACCTC.

This clonotype was picked up many times. The gene calls are TRBV20-1 and TRBJ2-5, with D perhaps matching TRBD2 (5 bases). Germline V gene lookup returns CDR1 DFQATT and CDR2 SNEGSKA (reference sequence). The CDR3 has 14 amino acids. V was cut by 4 bases and J by 2 bases, with 14 bases left in between. This chain's CDR3 is CSATRRSGQETQYF. In nucleotides, the CDR3 is TGCAGTGCTACGCGACGAAGCGGACAAGAGACCCAGTACTTC.

There are many counts of this clonotype. The rearrangement joins TRBV12-3 or TRBV12-4 to TRBJ2-3; D is ambiguous. This CDR3 is 17 amino acids long. V lost 5 bases and J 2 bases, leaving 20 bases between the germline ends. The CDR3 bases are TGTGCCAGCAGTCCCCGGTCCGGTGGCGCCTACACAGATACGCAGTATTTT. Translating gives CASSPRSGGAYTDTQYF.

This clonotype was recorded many times. The J gene is TRBJ2-4, the V gene TRBV13, with D possibly matching TRBD1 (6 bases). The germline V gene has CDR1 PRHDT and CDR2 FYEKMQ (reference sequence). CDR3 length equals 12 residues. V was shortened by 4 bases and J by 6 bases, with 7 bases between the two germline ends. This CDR3 is CASSSRGNIQYF. The CDR3 DNA reads TGTGCCAGCAGCTCCAGGGGAAACATTCAGTACTTC.

The rearrangement joins TRBV25-1 to TRBJ2-2; D is possibly TRBD2 (5 bases). V was clipped by 9 bases and J by 1 base, with 12 bases between them. The CDR3 is made up of 14 amino acids. The germline gives CDR1 MGHDK, CDR2 SYGVNS. CDR3 in DNA: TGTGCCAGTGATACAAGCGGGAACACCGGGGAGCTGTTTTTT. Translating it yields CASDTSGNTGELFF.

The sample holds many counts of this clonotype. CDR3 amino acids: CASSLLAGANEKLFF. In DNA, the CDR3 is TGTGCCAGCAGCCTCCTGGCGGGAGCTAATGAAAAACTGTTTTTT. The chain employs TRBV12-3 or TRBV12-4 and TRBJ1-4; D is unclear. V lost 6 bases, J lost 3 bases, and 14 bases lay in between. The CDR3 has 15 amino acids.

This sequence joins TRBV24-1 and TRBJ1-1; D gene uncertain. The V gene lost 2 bases and the J gene lost 8 bases, with 8 bases spanning the gap. Looked up from germline, CDR1 is KGHDR and CDR2 is SFDVKD. The CDR3 has 12 amino acids. As DNA, the CDR3 is TGTGCCACCAGTGATTGGCGGGGAGAAGCTTTCTTT. Translated: CATSDWRGEAFF.

Points on this clonotype: A much larger clone sits a single nucleotide away, making a read error possible. The chain has TRBV14 and TRBJ2-1; the D is unclear. There are 14 residues in the CDR3. The germline CDR1 and CDR2 sequences are SGHDN and FVKESK. CDR3: CASSQELRVNEQSF. For the CDR3, the DNA is TGTGCCAGCAGCCAAGAACTAAGGGTAAATGAGCAGTCCTTC.

The chain uses TRBV20-1 and TRBJ2-3, with D possibly being TRBD1 or TRBD2 (5 bases each). The CDR3 has 16 amino acids. V lost 1 base and J lost 4, with 18 bases in between. Germline-derived CDR1 and CDR2 are DFQATT and SNEGSKA (reference sequence). CDR3 sequence (DNA): TGCAGTGCTAGAGTTCGGGGACGAGCGAGAGCAGATACGCAGTATTTT. Protein sequence: CSARVRGRARADTQYF.

This clonotype was detected ten times or more. A much larger clone is a single base away; this may be a read error. This chain connects TRBV7-6 to TRBJ2-5; no clear D gene. CDR1 SGHVS and CDR2 FNYEAQ come from the germline V gene. This CDR3 contains 15 residues. The CDR3 DNA reads TGTGCCAGCAGCTTAGCGCTTTGGACCCCAGAGACCCAGCACTTC. Its protein is CASSLALWTPETQHF.